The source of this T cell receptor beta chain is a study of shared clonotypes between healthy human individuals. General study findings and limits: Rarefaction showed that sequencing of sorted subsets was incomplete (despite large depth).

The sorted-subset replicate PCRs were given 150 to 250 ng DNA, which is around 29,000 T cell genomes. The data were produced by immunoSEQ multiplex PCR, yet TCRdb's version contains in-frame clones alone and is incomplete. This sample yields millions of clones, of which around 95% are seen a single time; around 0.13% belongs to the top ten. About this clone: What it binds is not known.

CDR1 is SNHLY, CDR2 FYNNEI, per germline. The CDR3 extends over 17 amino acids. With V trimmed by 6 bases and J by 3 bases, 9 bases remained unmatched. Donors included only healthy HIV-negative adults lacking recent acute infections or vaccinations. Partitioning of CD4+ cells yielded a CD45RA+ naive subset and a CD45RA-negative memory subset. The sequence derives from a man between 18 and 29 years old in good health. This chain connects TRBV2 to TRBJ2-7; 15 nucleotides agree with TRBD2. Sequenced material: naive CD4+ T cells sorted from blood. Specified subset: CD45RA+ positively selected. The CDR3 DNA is TGTGCCAGCAGAGGAGGGACTAGCGGGGGGATCCACTACGAGCAGTACTTC. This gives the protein CASRGGTSGGIHYEQYF.